These 10 T cell receptor beta chains originate from one sample sequenced in a study of T cells after yellow fever vaccination (dated by TCRdb to about 2019). The receptor library was made with 5' RACE. The data were produced on an Illumina HiSeq 2500. TCRdb reprocessed the public reads (quality trimming at Q25 with fastp, clone calling with MiXCR) and kept in-frame beta chains. A single entry per CDR3 protein holds the most common genes and DNA from its merged rows. The sample table holds around 310,000 distinct CDR3 sequences, of which roughly 8.7% were seen once. The top ten hold more than 15% of the sample. The sample's treatment or condition label, decoded: live attenuated yellow fever vaccine strain. The sequenced sample was PBMCs, obtained on the day of the first yellow fever vaccination. These receptors were taken from a man aged 18 to 29 who received the YFV17D yellow fever vaccine.

About this clonotype: A much larger clone sits a single nucleotide away, making a read error possible. The rearrangement uses TRBV5-1 and TRBJ1-1; no clear D. The germline V gene has CDR1 SGHRS and CDR2 YFSETQ. V was cut by 2 bases and J by 3 bases, with 11 bases left in between. The CDR3 has 14 residues. The CDR3 DNA reads as TGCGCCAGCAGCTTCATCCAGGTGGACACTGAAGCTTTCTTT. Residues: CASSFIQVDTEAFF.

Many counts were recorded for this clonotype. The chain links TRBV24-1 to TRBJ2-3; 7 positions match TRBD1. V was pared by 4 bases and J by 11 bases, with 14 bases of the junction left unmatched. CDR3 length: 15 amino acids. From germline, CDR1 is KGHDR and CDR2 SFDVKD. CDR3 sequence: CATSDTDRAGGGQYF. The CDR3 DNA follows: TGTGCCACCAGTGACACCGACAGGGCCGGTGGTGGGCAGTATTTT.

The chain combines TRBV19 with TRBJ2-1; 7 nucleotides match TRBD2. V trimming: 6 bases; J trimming: 8 bases; junction bases outside the gene matches: 13. CDR1 is LNHDA, CDR2 SQIVND, per germline (reference sequence). CDR3 length equals 15 residues. In DNA form, the CDR3 reads TGTGCCAGTAGAACCCCCCGGGGAGGGGAGGATGAGCAGTTCTTC. Its translation is CASRTPRGGEDEQFF.

In this sample, this clonotype turned up many times. The chain has TRBV7-2 and TRBJ2-7; TRBD1 or TRBD2 may be the D gene (5 bases each). Deletions cut 3 bases from V and 9 bases from J, with 18 bases between. The CDR3 runs 14 residues. Germline CDR1 and CDR2: SGHTA and FQGNSA. The CDR3 reads CASSFERGFTMQYF. CDR3 nucleotide sequence: TGTGCCAGCAGCTTCGAGAGGGGATTTACGATGCAGTACTTC.

The chain couples TRBV6-1 to TRBJ1-5; TRBD1 agrees at 10 bases. The germline V gene has CDR1 MNHNS and CDR2 SASEGT. The trim removed 8 bases at V and 5 bases at J, leaving 3 bases unmatched. This CDR3 has 13 residues. DNA for the CDR3: TGTGCCAGCGGACAGGGGGGGTATCAGCCCCAGCATTTT. Its translation: CASGQGGYQPQHF.

A note on this clonotype: The junction shows a germline mismatch at one end, possibly a read error. The chain has TRBV12-3 or TRBV12-4 and TRBJ2-7; D not resolved. The CDR3 runs to 13 residues. In DNA form, the CDR3 reads TGTGCCAACAGTTTAAGGACGCCCTACGAGCAGTACTTC. This translates into CANSLRTPYEQYF.

The V and J genes are TRBV4-2 and TRBJ2-5, with 7 positions matching TRBD2. This CDR3 contains 16 residues. V lost 0 bases, J lost 4 bases, and 8 bases stayed unmatched. CDR1 is LGHNA, CDR2 YNFKEQ, per germline. In DNA, the CDR3 is TGTGCCAGCAGCCAAGATTATAGGGGAGGGTTAGAGACCCAGTACTTC. This codes for CASSQDYRGGLETQYF.

This clonotype has more than one count but fewer than ten. The V call is TRBV20-1, the J call TRBJ2-5; a possible D gene is TRBD1 (6 bases). V lost 6 bases, J lost 1 base, and 12 bases lay in between. The germline V gene has CDR1 DFQATT and CDR2 SNEGSKA (reference sequence). There are 13 residues in the CDR3. The CDR3 DNA is TGCAGTGCAACCGGGACATTCCAAGAGACCCAGTACTTC. Encoded protein: CSATGTFQETQYF.

There are a few counts of this clonotype. The chain links TRBV5-1 to TRBJ2-7; D not certain. CDR3 length: 13 amino acids. Germline CDR1 is SGHRS and CDR2 is YFSETQ. V gave up 2 bases and J gave up 2 bases, with 8 bases separating them. CDR3 loop: CASSFYEAYEQYF. In nucleotides, the CDR3 is TGCGCCAGCAGCTTTTACGAAGCCTACGAGCAGTACTTC.

The chain has TRBV5-4 and TRBJ1-2; possible D gene TRBD1, 5 bases. The CDR3 contains 12 residues. The V gene's germline CDR1 is SGHNT and CDR2 YYREEE (reference sequence). V lost 2 bases to trimming and J lost 6 bases, with 8 bases between them. The CDR3 spells CASSFSGNGYTF. CDR3 coding DNA: TGTGCCAGCAGCTTTTCAGGGAATGGCTACACCTTC.